This T cell receptor beta chain appears in the sequencing data of a study of regulatory T cells in long-lasting Graves disease. Study-wide findings and caveats: It was in persistent disease that TRBV28, TRBJ1-2 and TRBJ2-5 were favored. Sharing of public clonotypes was greater in persistent patients (approximately 2,700) than in new patients (roughly 1,000).

V lost 6 bases and J 7 bases, leaving 21 bases between the germline ends. Germline CDR1 reads MNHEY; CDR2 reads SVGEGT. The length of the CDR3 is 15 residues. Time point specified: newly diagnosed GD, antithyroid drugs for less than 3 months. The TCR library was prepared using RNA isolated from PBMCs. The authors built TCR beta libraries using iRepertoire HTBI primers and Arm-PCR of CDR3 regions. Each CDR3 protein is one row after TCRdb ran MiXCR on the multiplex PCR reads. The table has roughly 350,000 distinct CDR3 sequences, roughly 17% seen once. As for this clonotype: Its antigen remains unidentified.

The data were also submitted as part of a second study, on T cells in Graves' hyperthyroidism and ophthalmopathy. That source adds: Before onset, by a median of approximately 6.2 months, the model predicted ophthalmopathy.

This sequence joins TRBV6-2 or TRBV6-3 and TRBJ1-1; D might be TRBD1 (6 bases). The sequence was obtained from a man between 35 and 55 years old with Graves disease. Here the sequenced sample was peripheral blood mononuclear cells (PBMCs), taken at new diagnosis, from a patient treated with antithyroid drugs. This chain's CDR3 is CASRSAMGAQSEAFF. The CDR3 nucleotides are TGTGCCAGCAGGTCGGCGATGGGGGCGCAGAGTGAAGCTTTCTTT.